A selection of T cell receptor beta chains follows, all from one sample in a study of CD8+ T cells in alopecia areata. The method was immunoSEQ multiplex PCR; TCRdb's version includes in-frame clones alone and lacks a portion of them. In the table there are around 140,000 clones, roughly 44% of which are singletons. The sample comprised CD4+ T cells sorted from blood. All receptors derive from a human donor with alopecia areata. CDR3s include the opening cysteine and the closing phenylalanine or tryptophan. D genes are given only for firm matches. Rows give clone size only sometimes, using once, few, many, or a class for an expanded clone.

v_gene	abundance	j_gene	d_gene	CDR3nt	CDR3aa
TRBV7-3	few	TRBJ1-3	.	TGTGCCAGCAGCATCACTGGAAACACCATATATTTT	CASSITGNTIYF
TRBV28	.	TRBJ2-4	TRBD2	TGTGCCAGCAGTTCCCCGACTAGCGCTAAAAACATTCAGTACTTC	CASSSPTSAKNIQYF
TRBV2	.	TRBJ1-1	.	TGTGCCAGCAGTGAATCACAGGGACGGACTGAAGCTTTCTTT	CASSESQGRTEAFF
TRBV25-1	.	TRBJ2-1	TRBD2	TGTGCCAGCAGTGAATGGAGGTTAGCGGGAGGATCTAACAATGAGCAGTTCTTC	CASSEWRLAGGSNNEQFF
TRBV9	.	TRBJ2-2	TRBD2	TGTGCCAGCAGCCCCCGACTAGCGATATACACCGGGGAGCTGTTTTTT	CASSPRLAIYTGELFF
TRBV28	.	TRBJ2-1	.	TGTGCCAGCAGTTTATCTTCTAGGGGTGAGCAGTTCTTC	CASSLSSRGEQFF
TRBV27	.	TRBJ2-5	.	TGTGCCAGCAGTCTACAGGGAAACCAAGAGACCCAGTACTTC	CASSLQGNQETQYF
TRBV20-1	few	TRBJ1-2	.	TGCAGTGCTAGAGATCGGGGCGGCTACACCTTC	CSARDRGGYTF
TRBV29-1	.	TRBJ1-5	.	TGCAGCGCCCGGGACGGTTATAGCAATCAGCCCCAGCATTTT	CSARDGYSNQPQHF
TRBV5-1	few	TRBJ2-1	TRBD1	TGCGCCAGCAGCTTATCAGGACAGGGGCTAAATGAGCAGTTCTTC	CASSLSGQGLNEQFF
TRBV28	few	TRBJ2-6	.	TGTGCCAGCAGAGGAGGGTCTGGGGCCAACGTCCTGACTTTC	CASRGGSGANVLTF
TRBV5-1	.	TRBJ2-3	TRBD2	TGCGCCAGCAGCTTGGGTCTAGCGGGGGGCACAGATACGCAGTATTTT	CASSLGLAGGTDTQYF
TRBV7-2	few	TRBJ1-3	.	TGTGCCAGCAGCCCCTCTCCAACTGTAAACACCATATATTTT	CASSPSPTVNTIYF